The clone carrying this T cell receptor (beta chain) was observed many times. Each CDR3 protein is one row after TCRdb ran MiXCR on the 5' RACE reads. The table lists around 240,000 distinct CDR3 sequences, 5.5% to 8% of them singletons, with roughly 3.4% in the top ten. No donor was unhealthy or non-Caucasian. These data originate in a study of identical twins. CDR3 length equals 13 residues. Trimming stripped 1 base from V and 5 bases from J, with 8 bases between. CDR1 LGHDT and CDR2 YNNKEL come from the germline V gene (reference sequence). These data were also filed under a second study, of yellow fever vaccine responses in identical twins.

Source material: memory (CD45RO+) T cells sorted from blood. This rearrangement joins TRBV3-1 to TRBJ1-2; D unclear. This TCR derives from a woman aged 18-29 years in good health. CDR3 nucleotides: TGTGCCAGCAGCCAAGGTTTGTTGTATGGCTACACCTTC. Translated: CASSQGLLYGYTF.